This TCR beta chain was sequenced during a study of T cell responses to AZD1222 COVID-19 vaccine. Study background: Combined were second doses at about 4 or about 12 weeks.

On this clone itself: Its antigen is not known.

Study conclusions and caveats: At 160-218 and 743-854, vaccine-associated CD4 TCRs were dominant, and they spanned spike. Targeting of unmutated variant regions was reportedly seen in nearly half of spike-specific TCRs. Clonal diversity was possibly underestimated; the donors were predominantly white British and more often female.

Here immunoSEQ multiplex PCR was the method, and the copy in TCRdb shows in-frame clones only, minus some. Of around 150,000 clones listed, 90% to 95% were seen once; the top ten hold 1.3%. The sequencing here drew on peripheral blood, taken on day 0 of AZD1222 vaccination. This clonotype was sampled from an adult in good health.

In DNA form, the CDR3 reads TGTGCCAGCAGTTTCCTTGGGACAGAGATTATACCTCAACTGTTTTTT. It translates to CASSFLGTEIIPQLFF. V and J are TRBV28 and TRBJ1-4, with 7 positions matching TRBD1. V was pared by 3 bases and J by 12 bases, with 16 bases of the junction left unmatched. The CDR3 spans 16 residues. Per germline, CDR1 MDHEN and CDR2 SYDVKM.